This T cell receptor (beta chain) derives from a study of blood T cell repertoires in COVID-19 (dated by TCRdb to between 2020 and 2021). Describing the broader study: The collaborator samples originated in the United States, Italy and Spain and spanned the acute and convalescent phases of COVID-19. Nearly every sample came with metadata listing a de-identified subject ID, COVID-19 status, age in years and sex. HLA class I and class II types, where available, came from metadata supplied by the sample provider rather than from assay-based typing. The material from the prospective study consisted of cDNA or gDNA derived from T cells, B-cell-depleted T cells, or PBMCs. The repertoires were released in a freely available public database meant as a resource for research on the immune response to SARS-CoV-2. The dataset comprised deeply sampled blood TCRbeta repertoires from subjects exposed to, actively infected with, or recovered from COVID-19. The samples were drawn from two sources: the first 160 participants of the ongoing ImmuneRACE study, and some 1,300 subjects contributed by 6 global collaborators. General findings and caveats noted by the study authors: How much clinical and demographic metadata was included differed by source and by participant, and the metadata was provided uncurated.

Each collaborating institution followed its own protocols to collect whole blood in K2EDTA tubes. For TCRbeta analysis, collaborator samples were shipped as frozen whole blood, as isolated PBMCs, or as DNA extracted from either sample type. The germline V gene encodes CDR1 LNHNV and CDR2 YYDKDF (reference sequence). There are 13 amino acids in the CDR3, from cysteine to phenylalanine inclusive. Just the 39-base CDR3 DNA is kept, in frame starting at base 1. V sheds 1 base and J sheds 4 bases, leaving 7 bases between their ends. To note about this clone: It lacks a known antigen. No quality values exist for individual bases; no much larger clone is one base distant.

The immunoSEQ Assay, a bias-controlled multiplex PCR, was used to amplify TCRbeta CDR3 regions from genomic DNA. The study's own analysis went as follows. Nucleated cell counts per sample were estimated from amplification of reference gene primers within the assay. To quantify the absolute abundance of each unique TCRbeta CDR3 rearrangement, sequence reads were collapsed and filtered. For each sample, productive Simpson clonality was calculated by taking the square root of Simpson's diversity index across productive rearrangements. The table comes from immuneACCESS by way of TCRdb, which keeps in-frame sequences with V and J called. Part of the clones is missing from these tables; in studies checked, under half for an unresolved V gene and the rest for unknown reasons. That table furnishes V, J and clone size, whereas the DNA furnished D and trimming. For this sample there are roughly 120,000 clones; approximately 84% appear just once. The ten top clones hold 1.9% of the sample.

The receptor chain draws on TRBV15 and TRBJ2-5, with no confident D gene call. The receptor was derived from a man aged 65 to 79 with acute or convalescent COVID-19. Specimen: peripheral blood. The CDR3 amino acid sequence is: CATSRAYRETQYF. The DNA reads TGTGCCACCAGCAGAGCCTACCGAGAGACCCAGTACTTC. With the rest looked up from the reference TRBV15 and TRBJ2-5 genes rather than sequenced, the full variable domain is DAMVIQNPRYQVTQFGKPVTLSCSQTLNHNVMYWYQQKSSQAPKLLFHYYDKDFNNEADTPDNFQSRRPNTSFCFLDIRSPGLGDTAMYLCATSRAYRETQYFGPGTRLLVL.